This T cell receptor beta chain was documented in a study of T cells in Graves' hyperthyroidism and ophthalmopathy (dated by TCRdb to between 2019 and 2020). Some background on the complete study: Peripheral blood was collected at initial diagnosis, before any treatment. TCR V-J signatures able to tell the groups apart were searched for in a discovery cohort of some 97 patients, of whom 43 had Graves' ophthalmopathy and 57 had stable Graves' hyperthyroidism. Whether ophthalmopathy could be predicted prospectively was tested in an independent validation cohort made up of approximately 19 hyperthyroidism patients plus 17 patients who later progressed to ophthalmopathy. For training and testing, the 110 or so patients in the discovery cohort were randomly divided in a 7:3 ratio. The study also compared thyroid tissue and blood T-cell repertoires from over 5 Graves' hyperthyroidism patients. Once sampling was done, hyperthyroidism patients were given methimazole at a starting dose of 30 mg daily, whereas ophthalmopathy patients were given high-dose intravenous methylprednisolone. The paper describes TCR Vbeta CDR3 sequencing of more than 120 peripheral blood samples, made up of 43 ophthalmopathy patients, some 76 hyperthyroidism patients and roughly 17 progressor patients.

This clonotype was seen a few times. Its antigen specificity is not known. Base qualities are not provided; no much larger clone lies one nucleotide away. V is cut by 5 bases and J by 9 bases, and the space between the germline ends is 20 bases. Per the germline V gene (reference sequence), SEHNR is the CDR1 and FQNEAQ is the CDR2. From the cysteine up to the phenylalanine, the CDR3 has a length of 15 residues. This entry keeps only the CDR3 DNA: 45 bases, framed from base 1. On the study overall, not on this receptor specifically: Ophthalmopathy was separated from stable hyperthyroidism by a 13 V-J signature model, with approximately 89% sensitivity and about 81% specificity obtained in cross-validation and 80%/75% obtained in testing. Most expanded thyroid clonotypes (frequency above 0.001) were also detected in blood, suggesting blood repertoires may reflect thyroid immune responses. No statistical method was used to set the sample size in advance, and investigators knew the group allocation. In validation, the model predicted progression to ophthalmopathy a median of 6.5 months before onset, with about 70% sensitivity and about 72% specificity.

Hyperthyroidism patients were newly diagnosed, with disease duration under 2 months, and aged 18 to 65 years. The study excluded patients with uncontrolled infections, other autoimmune diseases, pregnancy or lactation. Diagnoses were established on the basis of clinical symptoms, serum thyroxine and TRAb, thyroid ultrasound, and orbital computed tomography. For progressor patients, blood was drawn at the first diagnosis of hyperthyroidism, before any ophthalmopathy symptoms had appeared. PBMCs were isolated from around 10 ml of fresh peripheral blood by Ficoll-Paque density gradient centrifugation. Progressor patients were defined as those initially diagnosed with Graves' hyperthyroidism in whom ophthalmopathy developed during follow-up. Total RNA was extracted with Trizol reagent, and quality was checked on an Agilent 2100 Bioanalyzer. The TCR beta CDR3 regions were amplified from RNA transcripts. The first round of RT-PCR for the TCR CDR3 was performed with the HTBI primer set and the Qiagen OneStep RT-PCR kit. The libraries were constructed in a second round of multiplex PCR and then size-selected and purified. Sequencing of the libraries was done on an Illumina HiSeq2000 using paired-end 100 bp reads. The original methods were these. Raw data were processed with SOAPnuke, discarding reads with adapters, uncalled bases, mean Phred below 15, or no exact constant-primer or identifier match. COPE v1.2.5 was used to merge high-quality paired reads, and clonotypes were defined as unique nucleotide sequences. MiTCR v1.1 was used to align the clonotypes against IMGT TRBV, TRBD and TRBJ reference segments. The analysis included only V-J combinations with a frequency above 0.0001, which together covered approximately 99% of the repertoires. A TCS score was defined as the ratio between F50 (clonal expansion) and ExV (chaos), using BLOSUM62-based TCRdist between CDR3 peptides within each V-J. Welch's t-statistics and random forest reduced 500 to 550 V-J features to 10 to 15, which were used in a naive Bayes classifier (R e1071). TCRdb took the public reads, trimmed them with fastp at Q25, ran MiXCR for clone calling and kept in-frame beta chains. All rows with the same CDR3 protein become a single entry with the most common DNA and genes. In this record, the V and J calls reflect TCRdb's handling and not the investigators' own analysis. Here the sample has almost 600,000 distinct CDR3 sequences; roughly 14% occur a single time. Around 5.4% of the sample rests with the top ten.

The material sequenced was blood. The V and J segments used are TRBV7-9 and TRBJ2-1; the best D guess is TRBD2, with 5 bases matching. The source is a woman in her 30s with Graves' hyperthyroidism that later progressed to Graves' ophthalmopathy. The nucleotide sequence is TGTGCCAGCAGCGGAACCGAGGGCAGGAGTGGTGAGCAGTTCTTC. The translation is CASSGTEGRSGEQFF. The full variable domain, with segments outside the CDR3 supplied by the reference TRBV7-9 and TRBJ2-1 proteins, appears as DTGVSQNPRHKITKRGQNVTFRCDPISEHNRLYWYRQTLGQGPEFLTYFQNEAQLEKSRLLSDRFSAERPKGSFSTLEIQRTEQGDSAMYLCASSGTEGRSGEQFFGPGTRLTVL.